The present TCR beta chain was sequenced within a study of beta chain features in type 1 diabetes. Study results and limitations: The question of HLA type influencing TCRB rearrangement was one that remained unresolved here.

Every single donor gave one heparinised blood draw, and these averaged about 100 mL. The study reverse transcribed the entire isolated RNA, so it sequenced expressed TCRB transcripts. Sequencing used immunoSEQ multiplex PCR; TCRdb keeps in-frame clones, though not all of them. The table has roughly 350,000 clones, approximately 11% seen once. The CDR3 loop spans 13 amino acids. The germline gives CDR1 SGHDT, CDR2 YYEEEE. The V gene end was trimmed by 5 bases and the J gene end by 6 bases; junction bases not matched to a gene: 5. This clone was found a few times. Its antigen is unidentified. This chain connects TRBV5-6 to TRBJ2-1; 7 bases agree with TRBD2. Specimen: naive CD4+ T cells from blood. The sequence came from a woman in her twenties or thirties in good health. Here the CDR3 DNA reads TGTGCCAGCAGGGTAGCGGGCCCCAATGAGCAGTTCTTC. This translates into CASRVAGPNEQFF. Variable domain in full (rest from reference TRBV5-6 and TRBJ2-1): DAGVTQSPTHLIKTRGQQVTLRCSPKSGHDTVSWYQQALGQGPQFIFQYYEEEERQRGNFPDRFSGHQFPNYSSELNVNALLLGDSALYLCASRVAGPNEQFFGPGTRLTVL.